This T cell receptor (beta chain) was profiled in a study of regulatory T cells in long-lasting Graves disease. Regarding time point: newly diagnosed GD, antithyroid drugs for less than 3 months. Scientists built the TCR library using RNA that was extracted from PBMCs. Patient provenance is recorded as an endocrinology department in Xi'an, China. Findings and limits, study-wide: New patients shared fewer public clonotypes (roughly 1,000) than persistent patients did (about 3,000).

This clonotype was detected many times. Its specificity is not known. CDR1 is DFQATT and CDR2 is SNEGSKA in the germline V gene (reference sequence). This CDR3 has 15 amino acids. V lost 1 base, J lost 1 base, and 11 bases lay in between. CDR3-region Arm-PCR and iRepertoire HTBI primers produced the TCR beta libraries. One entry per CDR3 protein results from TCRdb running MiXCR on the multiplex PCR reads. This table holds more than 300,000 distinct CDR3 sequences, about 12% found once. The same data also went into a second study, on T cells in Graves' hyperthyroidism and ophthalmopathy. That source adds: Together with thyroid ultrasound, orbital computed tomography, serum thyroxine and TRAb, clinical symptoms were used for diagnoses.

This rearrangement joins TRBV20-1 to TRBJ2-1; tentative D call: TRBD2 (5 bases). Sequenced here: peripheral blood mononuclear cells (PBMCs), sampled at new diagnosis, from a patient treated with antithyroid drugs. This clonotype was sampled from a woman between 18 and 30 years old with Graves disease. CDR3 DNA: TGCAGTGCTAGAGCGGGGTCCGGATCCTACAATGAGCAGTTCTTC. The encoded protein is CSARAGSGSYNEQFF.